Shown below are 25 T cell receptor beta chains from a single sample sequenced in a study of coeliac disease. Measured with immunoSEQ multiplex PCR; TCRdb has only the in-frame clones, and not every one. Among a few thousand clones listed, 60% to 75% were seen once. Source material: lymphocytes from the gut lamina propria. The source of these receptors is a woman between 25 and 40 years old without celiac disease.

The gene calls are TRBV11-2 and TRBJ2-3; TRBD2 agrees at 9 bases. The CDR3 has 17 residues. Germline trimming cut 0 bases from V and 4 bases from J; bases unmatched to any gene: 8. Germline lookup yields CDR1 SGHAT and CDR2 FQNNGV. The CDR3 loop is CASSLDLFSGGSDTQYF. CDR3 coding DNA: TGTGCCAGCAGCTTAGATCTGTTTAGCGGGGGCTCAGATACGCAGTATTTT.

J is TRBJ1-1 and V is TRBV29-1; no reliable D call. Trimming cost V 7 bases and J 8 bases, with 11 bases left between them. Germline CDR1 reads SQVTM; CDR2 reads ANQGSEA. The length of the CDR3 is 10 residues. This CDR3 reads CSAVTVEAFF. CDR3 nucleotide sequence: TGCAGCGCCGTCACGGTCGAAGCTTTCTTT.

The chain uses TRBV7-8 and TRBJ1-1, with 8 nucleotides matching TRBD1. The CDR3 consists of 15 residues. V was clipped by 2 bases and J by 5 bases; unmatched bases: 7. Per the germline V gene, CDR1 is SGHVS and CDR2 is FQNEAQ. The DNA of the CDR3 is TGTGCCAGCAGCTTAACGGCAGGGGGCCTTACTGAAGCTTTCTTT. It specifies CASSLTAGGLTEAFF.

In this sample, this clone turned up a few times. The rearrangement joins TRBV5-1 to TRBJ2-1; perhaps TRBD1 as D (6 bases). With 7 bases removed from V and 4 bases from J, the gap between germline ends came to 15 bases. CDR1 and CDR2 (germline): SGHRS, YFSETQ. The CDR3 has 14 residues. The CDR3 sequence: CASHPGQYYNEQFF. Written as DNA, the CDR3 is TGCGCCAGCCATCCGGGACAATATTACAATGAGCAGTTCTTC.

The chain recombines TRBV5-8 with TRBJ2-5; 8 bases agree with TRBD1. Germline CDR1 is SGHTS and CDR2 is YDEGEE. The CDR3 has 15 amino acids. Trimming removed 0 bases from V and 2 bases from J; junction bases left unmatched: 3. The CDR3 protein is CASSLGQGAQETQYF. The DNA for the CDR3 is TGTGCCAGCAGCTTGGGGCAGGGGGCACAAGAGACCCAGTACTTC.

The chain has TRBV7-3 and TRBJ2-1; unclear D gene. This CDR3 region has 13 residues. Germline V CDR1 and CDR2: SGHTA, FQGTGA. V gave up 0 bases and J gave up 10 bases, with 10 bases separating them. The chain's CDR3 is CASSLTSFGEQFF. CDR3 nucleotides: TGTGCCAGCAGCTTAACTAGCTTTGGGGAGCAGTTCTTC.

This clone was detected only a few times. The DNA of the CDR3 is TGTGCCAGCAGCCAGCACAGCGGGAAAGAGACCCAGTACTTC. Its protein product is CASSQHSGKETQYF. The chain carries TRBV5-4 and TRBJ2-5; 7 bases fit TRBD2. There are 14 residues in the CDR3. V dropped 4 bases and J dropped 3; count of bases not matched to a gene: 6. Germline V gene sequence: CDR1 SGHNT, CDR2 YYREEE (reference sequence).

This clone is medium-sized. V gene TRBV19 combines with J gene TRBJ1-1, with D maybe TRBD1 (6 bases). The CDR3 consists of 16 residues. Trimming took off 3 bases at V and 0 bases at J, with 14 bases between the two ends. Germline CDR1 LNHDA, CDR2 SQIVND (reference sequence). CDR3 in amino acids: CASSIRSDSLNTEAFF. CDR3 DNA: TGTGCCAGTAGTATTCGTTCGGACAGCCTGAACACTGAAGCTTTCTTT.

V and J are TRBV4-2 and TRBJ2-1, with 7 bases identical to TRBD2. Losses at the gene ends were 0 bases for V and 6 bases for J; bases not matched to a gene: 2. Germline V CDR1 and CDR2: LGHNA, YNFKEQ. The CDR3 covers 14 residues. CDR3 DNA: TGTGCCAGCAGCCAAGACGGGGGGACCAATGAGCAGTTCTTC. Its protein product is CASSQDGGTNEQFF.

This clone is labeled as large. The rearrangement joins TRBV5-3 to TRBJ1-5; D is unresolved. TRBV5-3 is flagged as an ORF with uncertain function. The CDR3 spans 15 residues. V was pared by 1 base and J by 3 bases, with 11 bases between. The CDR3 DNA is TGTGCCAGAAGCTTGACTACACAATACAATCAGCCCCAGCATTTT. Translating it yields CARSLTTQYNQPQHF.

The sample holds a few counts of this clone. Here the CDR3 reads CASSSGKMNTEAFF. DNA of the CDR3: TGTGCCAGCAGTTCTGGCAAGATGAACACTGAAGCTTTCTTT. The V gene is TRBV27, the J gene TRBJ1-1, with D uncertain. V lost 4 bases, J lost 0 bases, and 9 bases lay in between. The CDR3 has 14 residues. Per the germline V gene, CDR1 is MNHEY and CDR2 is SMNVEV (reference sequence).

The chain is built from TRBV19 and TRBJ1-2, with 7 bases matching TRBD1. The V gene's germline CDR1 is LNHDA and CDR2 SQIVND (reference sequence). Germline trimming cut 6 bases from V and 1 base from J; bases unmatched to any gene: 8. There are 15 residues in the CDR3. This CDR3 is CASSHGTDINYGYTF. The CDR3 DNA is TGTGCCAGTAGCCATGGGACAGATATTAACTATGGCTACACCTTC.

This chain joins TRBV2 and TRBJ2-7; TRBD1 matches at 7 bases. The CDR3 sequence is 12 residues long. V shed 6 bases, J shed 6 bases, and the junction held 5 bases outside the gene matches. Germline V gives CDR1 SNHLY, CDR2 FYNNEI. CDR3 residues: CASRRQGPEQYF. CDR3 sequence (DNA): TGTGCCAGCAGACGACAGGGACCCGAGCAGTACTTC.

This sequence joins TRBV6-6 and TRBJ2-3; TRBD2 aligns across 8 bases. The CDR3 sequence is 16 residues long. V was clipped by 0 bases and J by 4 bases; unmatched bases: 6. From germline, CDR1 is MNHNY and CDR2 SVGAGI (reference sequence). CDR3 sequence: CASSYSPAGVADTQYF. The CDR3 DNA reads as TGTGCCAGCAGTTACTCACCAGCGGGGGTCGCAGATACGCAGTATTTT.

The genes are TRBV19 and TRBJ2-1, with 7 bases identical to TRBD1. The CDR3 sequence is 13 residues long. With 5 bases clipped from V and 4 bases from J, the junction kept 2 bases outside the gene matches. CDR1 and CDR2 from the germline V gene are LNHDA and SQIVND (reference sequence). CDR3: CASSVGQYNEQFF. DNA for the CDR3: TGTGCCAGTAGTGTGGGACAGTACAATGAGCAGTTCTTC. The whole variable domain, filled in from reference TRBV19 and TRBJ2-1, reads DGGITQSPKYLFRKEGQNVTLSCEQNLNHDAMYWYRQDPGQGLRLIYYSQIVNDFQKGDIAEGYSVSREKKESFPLTVTSAQKNPTAFYLCASSVGQYNEQFFGPGTRLTVL.

This chain uses TRBV7-9 with TRBJ2-7; D is possibly TRBD2 (5 bases). Trimming took 4 bases from V and 5 from J, leaving 9 bases between them. The CDR3 covers 12 residues. CDR1 and CDR2 from the germline V gene are SEHNR and FQNEAQ (reference sequence). The CDR3 DNA follows: TGTGCCAGCAGCTCTCTAGCCGACGAGCAGTACTTC. It yields the protein CASSSLADEQYF.

This chain joins TRBV28 and TRBJ2-1; the match to TRBD1 covers 7 bases. The CDR3 covers 15 residues. Germline V gene data show CDR1 as MDHEN and CDR2 as SYDVKM. V shed 2 bases and J 2 bases; nucleotides not matched to a gene: 3. Written as DNA, the CDR3 is TGTGCCAGCAGTTTACCGGGACAGACCTACAATGAGCAGTTCTTC. Protein: CASSLPGQTYNEQFF.

The chain joins TRBV7-8 to TRBJ2-1, with 12 bases fitting TRBD2. Germline values: CDR1 SGHVS, CDR2 FQNEAQ. This CDR3 region has 16 residues. Unmatched junction bases numbered 8, after V lost 5 bases and J lost 6 bases. Here the CDR3 DNA reads TGTGCCAGCAGCGTCGCTAGCGGGGGGGCCGCCAATGAGCAGTTCTTC. This codes for CASSVASGGAANEQFF.

On this clone: This likely reflects a read error, since a far larger clone is one base away. Additional DNA sequences in this sample encode the identical CDR3. This chain links TRBV29-1 with TRBJ2-1; possible D gene TRBD1, 6 bases. The germline V gene encodes CDR1 SQVTM and CDR2 ANQGSEA. V was shortened by 0 bases and J by 6 bases, with 18 bases between the two germline ends. The CDR3 runs 16 residues. In DNA form, the CDR3 reads TGCAGCGTTGAAGACCAGCGCACAGGGTTTTTCAATGAGCAGTTCTTC. It yields the protein CSVEDQRTGFFNEQFF.

The chain employs TRBV28 and TRBJ2-2; 7 bases match TRBD1. The CDR3 extends over 18 amino acids. The V gene end was trimmed by 6 bases and the J gene end by 3 bases; junction bases not matched to a gene: 16. CDR1 and CDR2 (germline): MDHEN, SYDVKM. Here the CDR3 reads CASRTWVLGTVDTGELFF. In nucleotides, the CDR3 is TGTGCCAGCAGAACCTGGGTCCTCGGGACAGTAGACACCGGGGAGCTGTTTTTT. Supplemented by reference TRBV28 and TRBJ2-2, the full variable domain reads DVKVTQSSRYLVKRTGEKVFLECVQDMDHENMFWYRQDPGLGLRLIYFSYDVKMKEKGDIPEGYSVSREKKERFSLILESASTNQTSMYLCASRTWVLGTVDTGELFFGEGSRLTVL.

This clone was counted between two and nine times. The chain employs TRBV5-6 and TRBJ1-1, with 7 bases lining up with TRBD1. Per germline, CDR1 SGHDT and CDR2 YYEEEE. V lost 4 bases, J lost 7 bases, and 7 bases stayed unmatched. This CDR3 region has 13 residues. CDR3 sequence: CASSLLGQVEAFF. CDR3 coding DNA: TGTGCCAGCAGCCTACTCGGACAGGTTGAAGCTTTCTTT.

This clone was observed a handful of times. The V gene is TRBV2, the J gene TRBJ1-6; unclear D gene. The V gene's germline CDR1 is SNHLY and CDR2 FYNNEI. This CDR3 has 15 residues. V was trimmed by 8 bases and J by 1 base, leaving 12 bases between them. Written as DNA, the CDR3 is TGTGCCAGCTTAATTTCAGAATCCTATAATTCACCCCTCCACTTT. The encoded protein is CASLISESYNSPLHF.

The chain combines TRBV29-1 with TRBJ2-1, with TRBD1 matching 7 bases. The CDR3 runs to 13 residues. Germline V gives CDR1 SQVTM, CDR2 ANQGSEA. Unmatched junction bases numbered 6, after V lost 4 bases and J lost 6 bases. CDR3 amino acids: CSVGTGPGNEQFF. The CDR3 nucleotides are TGCAGCGTTGGGACAGGTCCCGGCAATGAGCAGTTCTTC.

This clone showed up just a few times. The gene calls are TRBV19 and TRBJ1-5, with 12 bases lining up with TRBD1. J gave up 7 bases and V 5 bases, and 3 bases lay outside the gene matches. Germline V lookup: CDR1 LNHDA, CDR2 SQIVND (reference sequence). This CDR3 comprises 14 residues. Here the CDR3 reads CASSGTGGQQPQHF. CDR3 coding DNA: TGTGCCAGTAGTGGGACAGGGGGCCAACAGCCCCAGCATTTT.

This chain connects TRBV29-1 to TRBJ1-1, with D maybe TRBD1 (6 bases). The V gene's germline CDR1 is SQVTM and CDR2 ANQGSEA. The CDR3 has 11 amino acids. V dropped 1 base and J dropped 8 bases, with 8 bases sitting between them. CDR3 bases: TGCAGCGTTGAAGGGACAGCCGAAGCTTTCTTT. Its translation is CSVEGTAEAFF. Combining the CDR3 with reference TRBV29-1 and TRBJ1-1 gives the whole variable domain SAVISQKPSRDICQRGTSLTIQCQVDSQVTMMFWYRQQPGQSLTLIATANQGSEATYESGFVIDKFPISRPNLTFSTLTVSNMSPEDSSIYLCSVEGTAEAFFGQGTRLTVV.